This T cell receptor beta chain was recovered during a study of cytomegalovirus exposure and HLA in healthy donors (dated by TCRdb to about 2017). About the study as a whole: According to an earlier analysis of several hundred of the donors, about 179 million T cells yielded 117 million unique TCR beta sequences and around 280 Gb of sequence data. An early release covering approximately 600 HLA-typed donors comprised about 300 gigabases of sequencing data and roughly 86 million unique TCR sequences. Of the roughly 390 genotyped donors, 70% to 90% were placed in the genetic ancestry cluster associated with self-reported Caucasian donors. The study was designed to test whether signatures of past pathogen exposure could be identified by cataloging public T cell receptors. Using immunosequencing, the study profiled T cell repertoires from about 620 subjects and related those repertoires to cytomegalovirus serostatus. Besides the first cohort of about 730 subjects, a separate validation cohort made up of over 100 different subjects was used. The study combined high-throughput TCR immunosequencing, statistical association of individual TCRs with disease status, and machine learning to predict cytomegalovirus infection status. A later analysis re-examined previously published TCR beta repertoires from 500 to 700 donors and added high-resolution HLA genotyping to investigate patterns of TCR occurrence. Rather than drawing on any new phenotypic data, the later analysis identified candidate immune exposures from TCR beta sequences and the way those sequences occurred across donors. To decide whether each TCR beta V gene segment behaved as functional or pseudogenic, an earlier analysis of fewer than 750 of the donors relied on high-throughput TCR beta sequencing. Donor age, sex, ethnicity and CMV serostatus were compiled alongside the repertoire data. A later genetic analysis took genome-wide SNP genotypes for about three fifths of the 666 donors and used that subset as a discovery cohort. All discovery cohort repertoires had been generated using a single sequencing platform. Both class I and class II loci were covered by HLA typing, at four-digit resolution. Typing coverage varied by locus: 629-630 donors for A, B, C, DRB1 and DQB1; 522 for DQA1; approximately 610 for DPA1; roughly 470 for DPB1. Because of strong linkage in the cohort, roughly five DR-DQ haplotypes were treated as single units for association and clustering. Among some 410 genotyped donors of the cohort, an average of around 250,000 unique TCR beta nucleotide sequences was sequenced per donor, of which about 19% were non-productive.

On the study overall, not on this receptor specifically: Because some donors lacked HLA typing at each locus, the association tests relied only on the typed subset. The only immune exposure information available for the cohort was CMV serostatus. In a later analysis, HLA-associated TCR beta chains showed more clonal expansion and lower generation probabilities than non-associated chains that were equally common. Some IMGT-functional V segments, including TRBV6-2 and TRBV6-3, could not be distinguished by the 87-base-pair reads and were therefore excluded. Most TCR sequences were seen in very few donors, while some public TCRs were found in many individuals. In a later analysis, the rate of TCR association differed among HLA loci, with DRB1 alleles having the most associated TCRs and HLA-C alleles having the fewest. In a later analysis, some 18,000 TCR beta sequences were associated with specific HLA alleles at a false discovery rate of 0.05. Over 15 rarely observed V segments, including chromosome 9 orphons, were excluded from the earlier analysis of almost 600 of the donors because counts were too low. Broadly in line with IMGT annotations, most TCR beta V segments showed up in productive rearrangements about 87% or about 30% of the time in an earlier analysis of under 700 of the donors. In a later analysis, most CMV-associated TCR beta chains were found to appear HLA-restricted, with HLA associations seemingly driven largely by CMV exposure. A few of the identified cytomegalovirus-associated TCR beta chains were confirmed in vitro to be specific for cytomegalovirus antigens. According to a later genetic analysis, donors in an Asian-associated ancestry cluster had fewer N-insertions in productive TCRs than the roughly 700-donor mean. In a later analysis, several top co-occurrence clusters were reported to appear linked to parvovirus B19, influenza, CMV and Epstein-Barr virus. A further reported finding was that TCR beta sequences accurately predicted the HLA-A and HLA-B alleles for most subjects in the first cohort. The authors suggested that the approach could potentially be generalized to other disease states and immunological phenotypes. When HLA alleles, especially DR and DQ, strongly co-occurred, attributing TCR associations to individual alleles was difficult. Roughly uniform sequencing depth across donors was assumed in presence/absence analyses, although this assumption may not hold. In the study, some 160 TCR beta chains were listed as associated with cytomegalovirus. The classifier was reported to diagnose cytomegalovirus status with high specificity and sensitivity in both the original and validation cohorts. A group of highly shared sequence variants was considered likely to be a technical artifact of the sequencing pipeline. Linkage disequilibrium might explain the correlated functional status among segregating V segments, but an unknown experimental factor could not be excluded. A later genetic analysis associated a missense DCLRE1C variant with V-gene and J-gene trimming of TCR beta chains, and an independent cohort replicated the association. In this cohort, only TCR beta chains were sequenced, and detectable features were limited by the absence of alpha or paired-chain data.

In regard to this clone: This clone's antigen is unknown. Base qualities were left out, and no much larger clone turns up one base away.

Reading from cysteine to phenylalanine, the CDR3 counts 14 amino acids. The kept DNA is CDR3 alone, 42 bases in frame from the first base. CDR1 SGHAT and CDR2 FQNNGV were looked up in the germline V gene. V is clipped by 5 bases and J by 3 bases, and the sequence between their germline boundaries is 14 bases long. The cohort was made up of several hundred healthy bone marrow donors. At the time of sampling, every cohort member was nominally healthy, though immune exposures that went unrecorded were likely present. The donor tested CMV seropositive and was one of the 289 seropositive cohort members. A peripheral blood sample was collected from each donor, and TCR beta sequencing was performed on peripheral blood mononuclear cells. The Qiagen DNeasy Blood Extraction Kit was used to extract genomic DNA from the blood cell samples. The method was the immunoSEQ multiplex PCR assay. For the multiplex PCR, a mixture combining 60 forward primers for TCR Vbeta segments and 13 reverse primers for TCR Jbeta segments was used. A multiplex PCR assay on genomic DNA amplified the CDR3 region of rearranged TCR beta genes. On the Illumina HiSeq System, the amplified TCR beta libraries were sequenced as 87-base-pair reads. The authors' pipeline ran thus. In a later analysis, tens of millions of unique TCR beta chains were counted across the approximately 620 repertoires, and approximately 11 million of these chains were shared by at least two donors. To remove PCR and sequencing errors, raw reads were error-corrected and collapsed into unique sequences using a nearest-neighbor algorithm that merged closely related sequences. To assign V, D and J gene segments, CDR3 sequences were aligned to IMGT reference sequences. For a sequence to be retained, a match of at least six nucleotides to both a V gene segment and a J gene segment was required. A rearrangement counted as productive if the CDR3 had no stop codons and remained in frame with V and J, and every other rearrangement counted as non-productive. Following IMGT convention, CDR3 was defined as the stretch from the second conserved V-encoded cysteine to the conserved J-encoded phenylalanine. In an earlier analysis of some 550 of the donors, sequences lacking an unambiguous match to a single V gene segment were excluded. In an earlier analysis of 587 of the donors, V segments were called functional above 56.7% productive rearrangements and were called segregating when the between-donor standard deviation exceeded 5%. A statistical classification framework was developed to diagnose cytomegalovirus status using the catalog of TCR beta chain sequences. V and J gene assignment, in a later analysis, came from comparing TCR nucleotide sequences with IMGT/GENE-DB human TR gene sequences. A later analysis assigned CDR3 sequences and most-parsimonious VDJ recombination scenarios with the TCRdist pipeline. A later analysis defined each TCR beta chain by its CDR3 amino acid sequence plus V-gene family, and excluded reads lacking a unique V-gene family. In a later analysis, 500 to 700 highly shared, low-generation-probability nucleotide sequences were removed to address suspected cross-contamination and a sequencing artifact. For each public chain, a later analysis derived a clonal expansion index from normalized ranks of inferred template counts within each repertoire. In a later analysis, generation probabilities were computed with a VDJ recombination model fitted to out-of-frame rearrangements, and the resulting probabilities were checked against IGoR. In a later analysis, TCR-TCR, TCR-HLA and TCR-CMV co-occurrence was scored with hypergeometric tests, and a repertoire-size bias correction was applied to TCR pairs. In a later analysis, false discovery rates were estimated by permuting HLA or CMV assignments 20 times. In a later analysis, co-occurring TCRs were grouped with DBSCAN, and TCRdist sequence similarity was added when clustering was performed within HLA-allele-positive subsets. Repertoires with fewer than 30,000 or more than 120,000 public chains, plus five repertoires with anomalous nucleotide sharing, were excluded from co-occurrence clustering. Imported from immuneACCESS, the table was reduced by TCRdb to in-frame sequences with V and J called. These copies leave out some clones; in studies compared against another copy, an unresolved V gene accounts for under half, and the cause of the remainder is not known. V and J calls plus clone size are reproduced from that table; the DNA served to infer D and trimming. For this sample there are about 170,000 clones; about three quarters appear just once. The top ten clonotypes cover roughly 1.4% of the sample.

The sequence came from a woman aged 25 to 39 in good health and CMV-seropositive. Sample: PBMCs. This chain joins TRBV11-2 to TRBJ2-7; TRBD1 could be the D gene, as 6 bases match. This receptor has the CDR3 CASSTDDRFYEQYF. Here is the DNA: TGTGCCAGCAGCACTGATGACAGGTTCTACGAGCAGTACTTC.